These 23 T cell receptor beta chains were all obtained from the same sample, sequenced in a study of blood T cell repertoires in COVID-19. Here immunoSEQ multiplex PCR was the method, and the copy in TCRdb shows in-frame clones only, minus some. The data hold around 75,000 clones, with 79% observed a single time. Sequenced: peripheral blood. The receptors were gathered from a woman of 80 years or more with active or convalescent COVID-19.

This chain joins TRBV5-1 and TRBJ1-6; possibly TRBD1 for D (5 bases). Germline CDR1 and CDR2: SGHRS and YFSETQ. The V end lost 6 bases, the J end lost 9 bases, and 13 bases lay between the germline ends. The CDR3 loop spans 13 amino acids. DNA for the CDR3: TGCGCCAGCACCCCTTGGGGGGGTTCACCCCTCCACTTT. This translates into CASTPWGGSPLHF.

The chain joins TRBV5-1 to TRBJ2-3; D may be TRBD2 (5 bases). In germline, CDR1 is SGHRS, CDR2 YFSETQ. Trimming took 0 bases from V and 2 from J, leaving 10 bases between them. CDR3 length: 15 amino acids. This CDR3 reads CASSLGLPYTDTQYF. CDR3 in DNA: TGCGCCAGCAGCTTGGGACTACCTTACACAGATACGCAGTATTTT.

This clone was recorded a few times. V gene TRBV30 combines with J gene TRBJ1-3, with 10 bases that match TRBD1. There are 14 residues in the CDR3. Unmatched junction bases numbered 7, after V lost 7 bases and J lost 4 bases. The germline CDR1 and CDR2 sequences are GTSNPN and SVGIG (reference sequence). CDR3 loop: CASRQGAGGNTIYF. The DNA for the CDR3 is TGTGCCTCCCGACAGGGGGCGGGAGGAAACACCATATATTTT.

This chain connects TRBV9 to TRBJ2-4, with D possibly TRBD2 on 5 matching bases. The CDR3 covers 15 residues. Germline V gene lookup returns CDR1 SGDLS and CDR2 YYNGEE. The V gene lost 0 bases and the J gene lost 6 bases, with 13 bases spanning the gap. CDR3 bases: TGTGCCAGCAGCGTAGGGGCACGGGATTCAAACATTCAGTACTTC. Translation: CASSVGARDSNIQYF.

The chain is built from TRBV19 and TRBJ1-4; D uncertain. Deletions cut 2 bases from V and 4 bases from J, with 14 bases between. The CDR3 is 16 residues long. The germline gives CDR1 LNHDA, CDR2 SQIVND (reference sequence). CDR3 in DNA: TGTGCCAGTAGTATATCAAGACTCCCTCTTAATGAAAAACTGTTTTTT. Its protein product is CASSISRLPLNEKLFF.

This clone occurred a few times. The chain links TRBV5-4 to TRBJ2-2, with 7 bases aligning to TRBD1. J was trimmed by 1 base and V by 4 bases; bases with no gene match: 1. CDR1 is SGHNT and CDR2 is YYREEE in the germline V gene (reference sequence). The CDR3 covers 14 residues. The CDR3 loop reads CASSRTGNTGELFF. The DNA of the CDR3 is TGTGCCAGCAGCCGGACAGGGAACACCGGGGAGCTGTTTTTT.

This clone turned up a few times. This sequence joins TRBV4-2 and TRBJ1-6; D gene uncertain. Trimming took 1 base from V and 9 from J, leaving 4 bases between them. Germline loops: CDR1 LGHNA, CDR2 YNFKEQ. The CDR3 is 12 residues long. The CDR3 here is CASSQVGSPLHF. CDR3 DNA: TGTGCCAGCAGCCAAGTCGGTTCACCCCTCCACTTT.

The CDR3 sequence: CASSLRRATGDYGYTF. The CDR3 nucleotides are TGTGCCAGCAGCTTAAGAAGGGCGACAGGGGACTATGGCTACACCTTC. The rearrangement joins TRBV7-6 to TRBJ1-2, with 8 bases that match TRBD1. Per the germline V gene, CDR1 is SGHVS and CDR2 is FNYEAQ. Trimming removed 2 bases from V and 3 bases from J; junction bases left unmatched: 8. CDR3 size: 16 residues.

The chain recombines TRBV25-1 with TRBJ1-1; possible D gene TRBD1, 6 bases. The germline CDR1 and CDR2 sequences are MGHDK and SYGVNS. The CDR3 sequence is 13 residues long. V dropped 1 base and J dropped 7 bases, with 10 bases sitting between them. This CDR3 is CASSELIQGEAFF. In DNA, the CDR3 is TGTGCCAGCAGTGAATTAATACAGGGTGAAGCTTTCTTT. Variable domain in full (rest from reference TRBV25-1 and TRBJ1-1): EADIYQTPRYLVIGTGKKITLECSQTMGHDKMYWYQQDPGMELHLIHYSYGVNSTEKGDLSSESTVSRIRTEHFPLTLESARPSHTSQYLCASSELIQGEAFFGQGTRLTVV.

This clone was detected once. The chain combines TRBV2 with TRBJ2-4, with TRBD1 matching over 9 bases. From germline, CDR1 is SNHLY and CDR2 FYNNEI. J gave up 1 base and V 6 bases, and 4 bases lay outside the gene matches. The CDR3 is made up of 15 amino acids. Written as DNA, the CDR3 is TGTGCCAGCAGGATACAGGGGGCGGCCAAAAACATTCAGTACTTC. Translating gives CASRIQGAAKNIQYF.

The CDR3, as DNA: TGTGCCAGCAGTGGGGGACAGATCTACGAGCAGTACTTC. Residues: CASSGGQIYEQYF. V and J are TRBV12-3 or TRBV12-4 and TRBJ2-7; TRBD1 matches at 7 bases. V was clipped by 5 bases and J by 3 bases; unmatched bases: 4. The CDR3 is 13 residues long.

The chain's CDR3 is CASSAATTGPEGEKLFF. DNA of the CDR3: TGTGCCAGCAGCGCCGCCACGACGGGTCCGGAGGGTGAAAAACTGTTTTTT. V is TRBV5-5 and J is TRBJ1-4; D is unresolved. The V end lost 4 bases, the J end lost 7 bases, and 23 bases lay between the germline ends. CDR3 length: 17 amino acids. Germline values: CDR1 SGHKS, CDR2 YYEKEE (reference sequence).

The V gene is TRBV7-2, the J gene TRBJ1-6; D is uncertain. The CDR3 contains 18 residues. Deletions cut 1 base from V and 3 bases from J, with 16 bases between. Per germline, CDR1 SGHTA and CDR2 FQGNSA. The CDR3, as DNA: TGTGCCAGCAGCTTAGAACCGGTCGGAGGGTTCTATAATTCACCCCTCCACTTT. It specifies CASSLEPVGGFYNSPLHF.

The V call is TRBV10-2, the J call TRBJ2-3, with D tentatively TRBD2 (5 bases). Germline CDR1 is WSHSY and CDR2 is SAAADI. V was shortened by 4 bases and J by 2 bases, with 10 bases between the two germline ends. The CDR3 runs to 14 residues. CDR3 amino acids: CASSVAGSTDTQYF. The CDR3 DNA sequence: TGCGCCAGCAGTGTGGCGGGTTCCACAGATACGCAGTATTTT.

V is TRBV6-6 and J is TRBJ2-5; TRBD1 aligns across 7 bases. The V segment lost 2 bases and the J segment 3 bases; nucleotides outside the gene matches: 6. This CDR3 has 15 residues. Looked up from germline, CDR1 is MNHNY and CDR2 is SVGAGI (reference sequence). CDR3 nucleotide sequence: TGTGCCAGCAGTTACACCACGGGACAGAAAGAGACCCAGTACTTC. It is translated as CASSYTTGQKETQYF.

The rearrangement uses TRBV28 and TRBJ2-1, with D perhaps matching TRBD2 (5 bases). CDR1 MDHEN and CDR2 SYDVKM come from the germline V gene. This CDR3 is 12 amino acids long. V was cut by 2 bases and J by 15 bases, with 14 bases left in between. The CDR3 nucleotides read TGTGCCAGCAGTTTAGTCGAGGGATTCTTGTTCTTC. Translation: CASSLVEGFLFF.

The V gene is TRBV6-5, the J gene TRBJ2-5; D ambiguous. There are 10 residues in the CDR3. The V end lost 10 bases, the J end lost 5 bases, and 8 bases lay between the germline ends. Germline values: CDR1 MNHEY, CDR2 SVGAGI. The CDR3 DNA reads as TGTGCCACCACAATGGAGACCCAGTACTTC. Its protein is CATTMETQYF.

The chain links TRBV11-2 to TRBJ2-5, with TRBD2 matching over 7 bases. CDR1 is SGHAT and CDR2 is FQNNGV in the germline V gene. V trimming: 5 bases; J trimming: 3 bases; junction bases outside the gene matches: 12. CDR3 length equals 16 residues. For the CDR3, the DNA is TGTGCCAGCAGCGCGGGGTGGCGGGGGAGGGAAGAGACCCAGTACTTC. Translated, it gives CASSAGWRGREETQYF.

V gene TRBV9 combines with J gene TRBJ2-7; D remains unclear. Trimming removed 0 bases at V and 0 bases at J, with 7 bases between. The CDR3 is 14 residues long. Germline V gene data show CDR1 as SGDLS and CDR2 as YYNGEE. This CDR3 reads CASSVARSSYEQYF. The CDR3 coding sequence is TGTGCCAGCAGCGTAGCTCGTAGCTCCTACGAGCAGTACTTC.

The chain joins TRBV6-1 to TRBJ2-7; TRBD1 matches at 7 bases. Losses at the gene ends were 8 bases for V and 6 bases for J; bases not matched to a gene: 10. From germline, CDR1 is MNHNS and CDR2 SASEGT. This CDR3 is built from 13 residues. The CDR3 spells CASGTGTVGEQYF. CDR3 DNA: TGTGCCAGCGGTACCGGGACAGTGGGCGAGCAGTACTTC.

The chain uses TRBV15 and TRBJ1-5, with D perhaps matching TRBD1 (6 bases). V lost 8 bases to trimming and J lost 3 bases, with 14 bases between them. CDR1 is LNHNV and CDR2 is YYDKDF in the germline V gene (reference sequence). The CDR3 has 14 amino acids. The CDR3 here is CATALQGYNQPQHF. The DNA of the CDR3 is TGTGCCACCGCTCTACAGGGTTACAATCAGCCCCAGCATTTT.

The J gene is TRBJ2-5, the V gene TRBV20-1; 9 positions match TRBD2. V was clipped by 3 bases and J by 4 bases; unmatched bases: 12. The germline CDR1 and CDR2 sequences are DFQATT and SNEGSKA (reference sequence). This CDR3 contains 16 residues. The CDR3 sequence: CSASFPLAGAAETQYF. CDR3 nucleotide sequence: TGCAGTGCTAGTTTCCCCTTAGCGGGAGCTGCAGAGACCCAGTACTTC.

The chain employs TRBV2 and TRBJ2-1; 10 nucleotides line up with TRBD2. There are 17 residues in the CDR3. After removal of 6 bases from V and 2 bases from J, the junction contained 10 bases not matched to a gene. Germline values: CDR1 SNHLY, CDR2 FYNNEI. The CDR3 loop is CASRQRFSGGTYNEQFF. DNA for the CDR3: TGTGCCAGCAGACAAAGGTTTAGCGGGGGGACCTACAATGAGCAGTTCTTC.